These 26 T cell receptor beta chains were all obtained from the same sample, sequenced in a study of T cells in Graves' hyperthyroidism and ophthalmopathy. Researchers took RNA transcripts and amplified the TCR beta CDR3 regions from them. First-round RT-PCR of the TCR CDR3 relied on the HTBI primer set. MiXCR, applied by TCRdb to the multiplex PCR reads, yields one record per CDR3 protein. In the table there are 660,000 or so distinct CDR3 sequences, less than 25% of which are singletons. The sample was blood. The source of these receptors is a man in his thirties or forties with Graves' ophthalmopathy.

The chain uses TRBV7-9 and TRBJ1-2; TRBD1 matches at 8 bases. The germline gives CDR1 SEHNR, CDR2 FQNEAQ (reference sequence). This CDR3 is 14 amino acids long. Trimming removed 5 bases from V and 4 bases from J; junction bases left unmatched: 6. CDR3 DNA sequence: TGTGCCAGCAGCATCGAGACAGGGGTCTATGGCTACACCTTC. Residues: CASSIETGVYGYTF.

About this clonotype: A much larger clone is a single base away; this may be a read error. The chain links TRBV7-3 to TRBJ2-5; D possibly corresponds to TRBD1 (6 bases). The J call may be mistaken, given a closer DNA end match to TRBJ2-1. This CDR3 is 14 amino acids long. CDR1 is SGHTA, CDR2 FQGTGA, per germline. This CDR3 is CASSLARGGETQFF. DNA for the CDR3: TGTGCCAGCAGTTTGGCCAGGGGTGGGGAGACCCAGTTCTTC.

The genes are TRBV27 and TRBJ1-2, with 9 positions matching TRBD1. The CDR3 length is 15 residues. In germline, CDR1 is MNHEY, CDR2 SMNVEV (reference sequence). Trimming at V came to 2 bases and at J to 2 bases, leaving 3 bases not matched to a gene. The CDR3 loop reads CASSLIGQGNYGYTF. DNA for the CDR3: TGTGCCAGCAGTTTAATCGGACAGGGGAACTATGGCTACACCTTC.

This clonotype showed up many times. The chain links TRBV28 to TRBJ1-5; 7 bases are a match to TRBD1. The germline CDR1 and CDR2 sequences are MDHEN and SYDVKM. After removal of 2 bases from V and 7 bases from J, the junction contained 14 bases not matched to a gene. The CDR3 is made up of 17 amino acids. The CDR3 region is CASSLTRPGGAEQPQHF. The CDR3 DNA reads TGTGCCAGCAGTTTAACTAGGCCAGGGGGGGCGGAACAGCCCCAGCATTTT.

The CDR3 DNA follows: TGTGCCAGCTCACCATCAATAGACAATGAGCAGTTCTTC. It specifies CASSPSIDNEQFF. The chain carries TRBV18 and TRBJ2-1; D gene uncertain. From germline, CDR1 is KGHSH and CDR2 LQKENI. Trimming cost V 2 bases and J 5 bases, with 7 bases left between them. The CDR3 has 13 residues. The full variable domain, its missing parts supplied by reference TRBV18 and TRBJ2-1, is NAGVMQNPRHLVRRRGQEARLRCSPMKGHSHVYWYRQLPEEGLKFMVYLQKENIIDESGMPKERFSAEFPKEGPSILRIQQVVRGDSAAYFCASSPSIDNEQFFGPGTRLTVL.

In this sample, this clonotype turned up many times. The chain has TRBV28 and TRBJ2-7, with 11 bases fitting TRBD2. Germline-derived CDR1 and CDR2 are MDHEN and SYDVKM. The CDR3 has 15 amino acids. The junction had 10 bases not matched to a gene; V was cut back by 6 bases and J by 6 bases. The CDR3 loop reads CASSYPHSGRVEQYF. The CDR3 nucleotides read TGTGCCAGCAGCTATCCGCATAGCGGGAGGGTCGAGCAGTACTTC.

The chain combines TRBV27 with TRBJ2-1; 7 nucleotides agree with TRBD1. Germline CDR1 MNHEY, CDR2 SMNVEV (reference sequence). V trimming: 5 bases; J trimming: 6 bases; junction bases outside the gene matches: 10. The CDR3 contains 15 residues. The CDR3 region is CASSPDREAPNEQFF. As DNA, the CDR3 is TGTGCCAGCAGTCCAGACAGGGAAGCCCCCAATGAGCAGTTCTTC.

The table lists this clonotype with a few counts. This chain links TRBV5-1 with TRBJ2-7; D might be TRBD2 (6 bases). Germline V lookup: CDR1 SGHRS, CDR2 YFSETQ. With 9 bases removed from V and 7 bases from J, the gap between germline ends came to 20 bases. The CDR3 contains 13 residues. This CDR3 is CATSPGNGGEQYF. DNA for the CDR3: TGCGCCACATCGCCGGGGAACGGAGGGGAGCAGTACTTC.

This clonotype occurred a few times. The chain is built from TRBV27 and TRBJ2-7, with 9 bases identical to TRBD1. Trimming cost V 6 bases and J 5 bases; bases outside gene matches: 14. CDR1 is MNHEY and CDR2 is SMNVEV in the germline V gene (reference sequence). The CDR3 covers 16 residues. The CDR3 sequence is CASSTPPGTGLDEQYF. The CDR3 DNA sequence: TGTGCCAGCAGCACGCCGCCGGGGACAGGGTTAGACGAGCAGTACTTC.

The gene calls are TRBV4-3 and TRBJ2-5, with TRBD1 identical over 7 bases. V was clipped by 2 bases and J by 2 bases; unmatched bases: 8. The CDR3 totals 16 residues. Germline lookup yields CDR1 LGHNA and CDR2 YSLEER. The CDR3 here is CASSQLTGTVQETQYF. DNA of the CDR3: TGCGCCAGCAGCCAATTGACAGGGACCGTTCAAGAGACCCAGTACTTC.

This clonotype has just a few counts. V is TRBV6-2 or TRBV6-3 and J is TRBJ2-7; the match to TRBD2 covers 8 bases. The germline V gene encodes CDR1 MNHEY and CDR2 SVGEGT. Losses at the gene ends were 4 bases for V and 9 bases for J; bases not matched to a gene: 20. This CDR3 is built from 17 residues. The CDR3 here is CASSSQLSGRGSSGQYF. CDR3 nucleotides: TGTGCCAGCAGTTCCCAGCTGAGCGGGAGAGGGTCGTCGGGGCAGTACTTC.

This chain joins TRBV7-2 and TRBJ1-4; 7 bases are a match to TRBD1. J lost 5 bases, V lost 5 bases, and 2 bases had no gene match. The CDR3 length is 13 residues. Germline loops: CDR1 SGHTA, CDR2 FQGNSA. The CDR3 region has the DNA TGTGCCAGCAGCCCAGGGGGGAATGAAAAACTGTTTTTT. Translation gives CASSPGGNEKLFF.

This sequence joins TRBV7-2 and TRBJ2-2; 7 bases are a match to TRBD2. The CDR3 runs 15 residues. The germline V gene encodes CDR1 SGHTA and CDR2 FQGNSA. J was trimmed by 6 bases and V by 6 bases; bases with no gene match: 10. The CDR3 nucleotides are TGTGCCAGCAGACCTGGGGCGGGAGACCCCGGGGAGCTGTTTTTT. Amino acid sequence: CASRPGAGDPGELFF.

On this clonotype itself: An end of the junction does not agree with germline; a read error may underlie this. This chain joins TRBV6-1 and TRBJ2-5, with D possibly being TRBD1 or TRBD2 (5 bases each). CDR1 is MNHNS, CDR2 SASEGT, per germline. The CDR3 is 14 amino acids. DNA for the CDR3: TGTGCCAACAGTGAAAGGGACGAGGCGGAGACCCAGTACTTC. As protein: CANSERDEAETQYF.

The rearrangement joins TRBV7-3 to TRBJ2-5, with 8 nucleotides matching TRBD1. CDR3 length equals 16 residues. V shed 5 bases and J 1 base; nucleotides not matched to a gene: 9. Per germline, CDR1 SGHTA and CDR2 FQGTGA. This CDR3 reads CASSPHGQGSQETQYF. The CDR3 region has the DNA TGTGCCAGCAGCCCCCATGGACAGGGCAGCCAAGAGACCCAGTACTTC.

This clonotype came up a few times. V is TRBV5-1 and J is TRBJ1-1; 9 bases align to TRBD1. The CDR3 spans 15 residues. Unmatched junction bases numbered 7, after V lost 2 bases and J lost 5 bases. Germline values: CDR1 SGHRS, CDR2 YFSETQ. This chain's CDR3 is CASSFTGGGGTEAFF. The DNA of the CDR3 is TGCGCCAGCAGCTTCACAGGGGGCGGTGGAACTGAAGCTTTCTTT.

This chain joins TRBV4-1 and TRBJ1-5; D might be TRBD1 (6 bases). Germline V CDR1 and CDR2: MGHRA, YSYEKL. The CDR3 is made up of 18 amino acids. V lost 2 bases, J lost 0 bases, and 17 bases lay in between. The CDR3 protein is CASSQMEVTGYSNQPQHF. The CDR3 nucleotides are TGCGCCAGCAGCCAAATGGAGGTTACAGGGTATAGCAATCAGCCCCAGCATTTT.

This clonotype was found many times. The chain has TRBV28 and TRBJ2-1; 9 bases are shared with TRBD2. Germline CDR1 and CDR2: MDHEN and SYDVKM. The junction had 10 bases not matched to a gene; V was cut back by 8 bases and J by 2 bases. The CDR3 is 16 residues long. The CDR3 region is CASVLGASGTYNEQFF. DNA of the CDR3: TGTGCCAGCGTCTTAGGGGCTAGCGGGACCTACAATGAGCAGTTCTTC.

This clonotype occurred many times. The chain links TRBV2 to TRBJ1-1, with D perhaps matching TRBD1 (5 bases). There are 18 residues in the CDR3. The germline V gene encodes CDR1 SNHLY and CDR2 FYNNEI. V was cut by 9 bases and J by 3 bases, with 29 bases left in between. The CDR3 loop is CASTLLGGTALTYTEAFF. Here the CDR3 DNA reads TGTGCCAGTACCCTCCTGGGAGGGACCGCACTTACGTACACTGAAGCTTTCTTT.

The table lists this clonotype with many counts. The rearrangement joins TRBV2 to TRBJ2-1, with D possibly being TRBD2 (5 bases). Germline CDR1 and CDR2: SNHLY and FYNNEI. This CDR3 contains 14 residues. With 7 bases removed from V and 7 bases from J, the gap between germline ends came to 17 bases. The CDR3 loop reads CASTSRTTGNEQFF. The CDR3 DNA sequence: TGTGCCAGCACTTCGAGGACCACGGGGAATGAGCAGTTCTTC.

The chain is built from TRBV19 and TRBJ1-1; no reliable D call. The germline gives CDR1 LNHDA, CDR2 SQIVND (reference sequence). Trimming took 7 bases from V and 1 from J, leaving 10 bases between them. The CDR3 totals 13 residues. The CDR3 region is CASTPPANTEAFF. As DNA, the CDR3 is TGTGCCAGTACCCCCCCAGCGAACACTGAAGCTTTCTTT.

This sequence joins TRBV20-1 and TRBJ2-7; no reliable D call. There are 15 residues in the CDR3. Between the trimmed V and J ends, which lost 4 bases and 2 bases, there was a span of 18 bases. In germline, CDR1 is DFQATT, CDR2 SNEGSKA (reference sequence). This chain's CDR3 is CSATPISSPPYEQYF. CDR3 DNA: TGCAGTGCTACGCCTATCAGTAGCCCCCCCTACGAGCAGTACTTC.

In this sample, this clonotype turned up a few times. The V gene is TRBV7-9, the J gene TRBJ2-7; 11 bases map to TRBD2. From germline, CDR1 is SEHNR and CDR2 FQNEAQ (reference sequence). CDR3 size: 19 residues. Germline trimming cut 2 bases from V and 3 bases from J; bases unmatched to any gene: 15. CDR3 in DNA: TGTGCCAGCAGCTTAACCGGGACAGGTCGGACTAGCGGGCGCTACGAGCAGTACTTC. This sequence encodes CASSLTGTGRTSGRYEQYF.

The genes are TRBV30 and TRBJ1-1; D ambiguous. This CDR3 region has 13 residues. V lost 3 bases and J 3 bases, leaving 11 bases between the germline ends. Germline V gene lookup returns CDR1 GTSNPN and CDR2 SVGIG (reference sequence). In DNA form, the CDR3 reads TGTGCCTGGAGCTTGAGGGTACACACTGAAGCTTTCTTT. Its protein is CAWSLRVHTEAFF.

The rearrangement uses TRBV6-5 and TRBJ2-1; D unclear. CDR1 and CDR2 (germline): MNHEY, SVGAGI. V dropped 0 bases and J dropped 8 bases, with 11 bases sitting between them. This CDR3 spans 14 amino acids. CDR3 protein: CASSYSWGGDEQFF. The CDR3 DNA reads as TGTGCCAGCAGTTACTCGTGGGGTGGGGATGAGCAGTTCTTC.

Here the CDR3 DNA reads TGTGCCAGCAGCCGCCTCACCGGGGAGCTGTTTTTT. Translating gives CASSRLTGELFF. The rearrangement joins TRBV28 to TRBJ2-2; D not resolved. Looked up from germline, CDR1 is MDHEN and CDR2 is SYDVKM. Deletions cut 6 bases from V and 4 bases from J, with 6 bases between. The CDR3 is 12 amino acids.